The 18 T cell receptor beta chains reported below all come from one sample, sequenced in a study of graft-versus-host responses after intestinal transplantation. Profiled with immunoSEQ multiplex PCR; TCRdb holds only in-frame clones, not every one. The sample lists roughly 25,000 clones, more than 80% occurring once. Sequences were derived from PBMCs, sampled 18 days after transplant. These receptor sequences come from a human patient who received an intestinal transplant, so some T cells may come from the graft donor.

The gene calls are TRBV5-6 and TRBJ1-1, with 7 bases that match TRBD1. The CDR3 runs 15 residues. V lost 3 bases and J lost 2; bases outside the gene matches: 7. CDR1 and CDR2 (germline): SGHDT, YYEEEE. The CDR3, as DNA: TGTGCCAGCAGCTCGACAGGGCGCGGAAACACTGAAGCTTTCTTT. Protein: CASSSTGRGNTEAFF.

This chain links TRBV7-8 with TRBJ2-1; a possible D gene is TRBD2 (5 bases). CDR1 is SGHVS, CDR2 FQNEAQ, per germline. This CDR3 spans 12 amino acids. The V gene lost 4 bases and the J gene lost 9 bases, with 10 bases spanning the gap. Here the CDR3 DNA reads TGTGCCAGCAGCTCGACTGCGGGTGAGCAGTTCTTC. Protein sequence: CASSSTAGEQFF.

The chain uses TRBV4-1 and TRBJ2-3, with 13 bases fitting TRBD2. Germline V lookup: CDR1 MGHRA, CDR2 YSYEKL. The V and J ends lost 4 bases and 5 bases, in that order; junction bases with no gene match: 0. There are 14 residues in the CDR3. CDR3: CASSRTSGGDTQYF. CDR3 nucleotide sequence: TGCGCCAGCAGCCGGACTAGCGGGGGAGATACGCAGTATTTT.

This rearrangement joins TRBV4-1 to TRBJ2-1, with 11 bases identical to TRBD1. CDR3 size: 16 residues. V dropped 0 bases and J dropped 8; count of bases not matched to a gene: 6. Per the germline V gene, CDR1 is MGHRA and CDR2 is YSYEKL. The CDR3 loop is CASSQDWDRGNYEQFF. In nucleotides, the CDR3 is TGCGCCAGCAGCCAAGATTGGGACAGGGGGAACTATGAGCAGTTCTTC.

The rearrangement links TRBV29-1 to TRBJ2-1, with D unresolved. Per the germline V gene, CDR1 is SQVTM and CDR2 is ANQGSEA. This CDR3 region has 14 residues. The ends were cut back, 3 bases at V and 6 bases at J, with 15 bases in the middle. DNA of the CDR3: TGCAGCGTTGACTCCAGGCTGGGGTCCAATGAGCAGTTCTTC. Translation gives CSVDSRLGSNEQFF.

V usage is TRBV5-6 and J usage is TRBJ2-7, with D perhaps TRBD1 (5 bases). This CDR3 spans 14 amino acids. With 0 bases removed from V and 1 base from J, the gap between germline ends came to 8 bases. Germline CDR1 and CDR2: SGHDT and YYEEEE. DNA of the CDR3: TGTGCCAGCAGCTTGGAACAGGATTCCTACGAGCAGTACTTC. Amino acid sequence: CASSLEQDSYEQYF.

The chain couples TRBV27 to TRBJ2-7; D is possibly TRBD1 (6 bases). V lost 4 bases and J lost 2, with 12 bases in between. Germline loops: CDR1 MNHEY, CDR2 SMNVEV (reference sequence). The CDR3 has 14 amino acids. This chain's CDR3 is CASSSDRTAYEQYF. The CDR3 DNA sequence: TGTGCCAGCAGTTCGGACAGAACAGCCTACGAGCAGTACTTC.

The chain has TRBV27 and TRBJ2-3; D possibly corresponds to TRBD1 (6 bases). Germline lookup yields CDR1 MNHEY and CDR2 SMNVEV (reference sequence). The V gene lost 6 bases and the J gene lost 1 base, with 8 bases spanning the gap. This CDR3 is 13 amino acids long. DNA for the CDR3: TGTGCCAGCAGCAGGGGAGGCACAGATACGCAGTATTTT. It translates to CASSRGGTDTQYF.

CDR3 residues: CASSMIEGDQPQHF. CDR3 in DNA: TGTGCCAGTAGTATGATAGAGGGGGATCAGCCCCAGCATTTT. The chain combines TRBV19 with TRBJ1-5; possible D gene TRBD1, 6 bases. The CDR3 contains 14 residues. V shed 3 bases and J shed 5 bases, with 11 bases lying between them. The germline CDR1 and CDR2 sequences are LNHDA and SQIVND (reference sequence).

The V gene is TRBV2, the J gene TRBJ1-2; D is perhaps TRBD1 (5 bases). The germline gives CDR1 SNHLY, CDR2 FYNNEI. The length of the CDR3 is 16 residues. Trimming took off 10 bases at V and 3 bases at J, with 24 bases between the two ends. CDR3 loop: CAIESVGGEGDYGYTF. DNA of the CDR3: TGTGCCATAGAGTCCGTAGGTGGGGAAGGGGACTATGGCTACACCTTC. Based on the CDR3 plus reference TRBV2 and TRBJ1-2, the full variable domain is EPEVTQTPSHQVTQMGQEVILRCVPISNHLYFYWYRQILGQKVEFLVSFYNNEISEKSEIFDDQFSVERPDGSNFTLKIRSTKLEDSAMYFCAIESVGGEGDYGYTFGSGTRLTVV.

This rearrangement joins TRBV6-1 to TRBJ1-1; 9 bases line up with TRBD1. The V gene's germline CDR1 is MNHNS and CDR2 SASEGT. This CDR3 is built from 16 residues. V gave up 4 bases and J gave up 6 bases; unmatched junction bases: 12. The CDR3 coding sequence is TGTGCCAGCAGTGGAAGGACAGGGGAAGAAGTACCTGAAGCTTTCTTT. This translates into CASSGRTGEEVPEAFF.

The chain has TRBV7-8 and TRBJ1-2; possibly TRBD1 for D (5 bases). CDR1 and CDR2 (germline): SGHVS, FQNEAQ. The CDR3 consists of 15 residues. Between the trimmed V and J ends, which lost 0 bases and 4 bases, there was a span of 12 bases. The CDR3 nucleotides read TGTGCCAGCAGCTTAGCCGCTGACAGAGTCTATGGCTACACCTTC. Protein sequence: CASSLAADRVYGYTF.

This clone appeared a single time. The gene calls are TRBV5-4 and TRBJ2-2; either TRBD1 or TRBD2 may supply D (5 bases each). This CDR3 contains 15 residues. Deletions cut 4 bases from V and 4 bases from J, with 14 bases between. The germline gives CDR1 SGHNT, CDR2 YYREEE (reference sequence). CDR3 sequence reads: CASSPAKGTTGELFF. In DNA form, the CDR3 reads TGTGCCAGCAGCCCGGCGAAGGGGACCACCGGGGAGCTGTTTTTT.

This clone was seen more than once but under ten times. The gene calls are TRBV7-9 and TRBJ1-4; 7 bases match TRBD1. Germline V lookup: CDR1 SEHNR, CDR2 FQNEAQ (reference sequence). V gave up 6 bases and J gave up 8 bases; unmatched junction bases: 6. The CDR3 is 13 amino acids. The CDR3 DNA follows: TGTGCCAGCAGGACAGGGTTAGGCGAAAAACTGTTTTTT. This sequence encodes CASRTGLGEKLFF. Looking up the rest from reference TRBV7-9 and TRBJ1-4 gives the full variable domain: DTGVSQNPRHKITKRGQNVTFRCDPISEHNRLYWYRQTLGQGPEFLTYFQNEAQLEKSRLLSDRFSAERPKGSFSTLEIQRTEQGDSAMYLCASRTGLGEKLFFGSGTQLSVL.

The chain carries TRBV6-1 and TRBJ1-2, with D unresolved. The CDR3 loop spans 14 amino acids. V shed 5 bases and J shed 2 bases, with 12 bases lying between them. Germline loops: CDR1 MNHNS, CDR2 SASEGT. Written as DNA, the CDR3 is TGTGCCAGCAGTCTCGTGACGTTGAACTATGGCTACACCTTC. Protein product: CASSLVTLNYGYTF.

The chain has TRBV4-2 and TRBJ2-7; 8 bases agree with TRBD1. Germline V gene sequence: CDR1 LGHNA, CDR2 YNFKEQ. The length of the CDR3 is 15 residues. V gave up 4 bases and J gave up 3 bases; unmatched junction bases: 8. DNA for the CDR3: TGTGCCAGCAGCCTCTACGCGACAGGGGTCTACGAGCAGTACTTC. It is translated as CASSLYATGVYEQYF.

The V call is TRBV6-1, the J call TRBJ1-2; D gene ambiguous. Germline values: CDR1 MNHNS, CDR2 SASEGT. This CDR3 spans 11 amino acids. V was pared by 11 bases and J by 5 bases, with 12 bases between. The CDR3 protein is CASMGLYGYTF. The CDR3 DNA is TGTGCCTCCATGGGCTTATATGGCTACACCTTC.

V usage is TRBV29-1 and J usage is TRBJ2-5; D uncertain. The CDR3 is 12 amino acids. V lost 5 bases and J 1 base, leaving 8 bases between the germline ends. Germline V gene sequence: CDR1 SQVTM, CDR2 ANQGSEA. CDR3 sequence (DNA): TGCAGCGTTACCCGACGCCAAGAGACCCAGTACTTC. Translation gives CSVTRRQETQYF.